The clone carrying this TCR beta chain was counted only a few times. Its antigen is not identified. This CDR3 region has 18 residues. V trimming: 1 base; J trimming: 1 base; junction bases outside the gene matches: 8. In terms of origin and age, donors were healthy Caucasian individuals from Russia aged about 6 to 95. This sample was included in a study of blood T cells in healthy people across ages. With a J-beta primer mix and a sample-barcoded 5' primer, a second PCR ran roughly 6 to 11 cycles. Using its own MiXCR run on the 5' RACE reads, TCRdb lists one record per CDR3 protein. The sample contains about 780,000 distinct CDR3 sequences, around 25% of which appear only once. General study results and limits: Lack of knowledge of donor CMV status possibly confounded expanded clonotype changes.

These data were also reused for a study on T cells of mothers and their children. That source reports: Healthy Caucasian mothers, three in number, and their six children were the donors. Maternal samples each gave over 9 million TCR beta CDR3 reads, and child samples 2.5 million to 3.5 million each.

This rearrangement joins TRBV12-3 or TRBV12-4 to TRBJ2-3; 10 bases fit TRBD1. The clonotype was recovered from a boy aged 10-17 years in good health. The specimen sequenced was blood. CDR3 in amino acids: CASSLVGSGTGGTDTQYF. CDR3 nucleotide sequence: TGTGCCAGCAGTTTAGTAGGATCTGGGACAGGGGGCACAGATACGCAGTATTTT.